The 22 T cell receptor beta chains below come from one sample, sequenced in a study of cytomegalovirus exposure and HLA in healthy donors. 13 Jbeta primers and 60 Vbeta primers were used for the PCR. Here immunoSEQ multiplex PCR was the method, and the copy in TCRdb shows in-frame clones only, minus some. The table has over 100,000 clones, roughly four fifths seen once. Source material: PBMCs. These receptors were obtained from a woman aged 25 to 39 in good health and CMV-seropositive.

V usage is TRBV6-5 and J usage is TRBJ2-7; tentatively, D is TRBD1 (6 bases). The CDR3 has 14 amino acids. Germline V gene data show CDR1 as MNHEY and CDR2 as SVGAGI. Trimming took 5 bases from V and 5 from J, leaving 16 bases between them. The DNA of the CDR3 is TGTGCCAGCAGTGAAGTTATGGGGGCCCACGAGCAGTACTTC. This gives the protein CASSEVMGAHEQYF.

The V call is TRBV9, the J call TRBJ2-3, with TRBD1 matching over 8 bases. V lost 0 bases and J lost 6; bases outside the gene matches: 6. CDR3 length: 15 amino acids. The germline V gene encodes CDR1 SGDLS and CDR2 YYNGEE. The CDR3 DNA follows: TGTGCCAGCAGCGTAGTGACAGGGGCCTTGGATACGCAGTATTTT. It codes for CASSVVTGALDTQYF.

The chain carries TRBV4-1 and TRBJ1-1; D call uncertain. Germline V gene sequence: CDR1 MGHRA, CDR2 YSYEKL. CDR3 length equals 14 residues. Trimming removed 2 bases at V and 4 bases at J, with 11 bases between. The CDR3 loop reads CASSQPPMSTEAFF. DNA for the CDR3: TGCGCCAGCAGCCAACCCCCTATGAGCACTGAAGCTTTCTTT.

The rearrangement links TRBV28 to TRBJ1-1, with 8 bases that match TRBD1. CDR3 length equals 14 residues. Germline CDR1 is MDHEN and CDR2 is SYDVKM. Trimming cost V 6 bases and J 4 bases; bases outside gene matches: 7. The CDR3 reads CASRQIDRGTEAFF. The CDR3 DNA is TGTGCCAGCAGACAAATCGACAGGGGCACTGAAGCTTTCTTT. The complete variable domain, with remaining parts taken from reference TRBV28 and TRBJ1-1, reads DVKVTQSSRYLVKRTGEKVFLECVQDMDHENMFWYRQDPGLGLRLIYFSYDVKMKEKGDIPEGYSVSREKKERFSLILESASTNQTSMYLCASRQIDRGTEAFFGQGTRLTVV.

There are a few counts of this clone. The chain couples TRBV4-1 to TRBJ2-5, with D perhaps matching TRBD2 (5 bases). The CDR3 is 13 amino acids. Trimming left V 0 bases short and J 7 bases short, with 9 bases between. CDR1 is MGHRA and CDR2 is YSYEKL in the germline V gene. CDR3 DNA: TGCGCCAGCAGCCAAGAAGAGGGTAGGACCCAGTACTTC. This encodes CASSQEEGRTQYF.

The CDR3 bases are TGTGCTAGTGGTTTGGACATCGGGACAGTTTTCTACGAGCAGTACTTC. This codes for CASGLDIGTVFYEQYF. The V and J genes are TRBV12-5 and TRBJ2-7, with TRBD1 matching over 7 bases. This CDR3 contains 16 residues. The V gene end was trimmed by 1 base and the J gene end by 3 bases; junction bases not matched to a gene: 9. Germline V lookup: CDR1 LGHNT, CDR2 FRNRAP. Full variable domain (rest looked up from reference TRBV12-5 and TRBJ2-7): DARVTQTPRHKVTEMGQEVTMRCQPILGHNTVFWYRQTMMQGLELLAYFRNRAPLDDSGMPKDRFSAEMPDATLATLKIQPSEPRDSAVYFCASGLDIGTVFYEQYFGPGTRLTVT.

This chain connects TRBV6-6 to TRBJ1-1; a weak D match, TRBD1 (5 bases). This CDR3 has 14 amino acids. Germline CDR1 reads MNHNY; CDR2 reads SVGAGI (reference sequence). With 6 bases removed from V and 4 bases from J, the gap between germline ends came to 15 bases. The CDR3 protein is CASSLDGGGTEAFF. The CDR3, as DNA: TGTGCCAGCAGCCTGGACGGGGGAGGCACTGAAGCTTTCTTT.

To note about this clone: Other DNA sequences from this sample encode an identical CDR3 as well. V and J are TRBV5-4 and TRBJ2-3; 9 bases match TRBD1. The germline V gene encodes CDR1 SGHNT and CDR2 YYREEE (reference sequence). V shed 2 bases and J 0 bases; nucleotides not matched to a gene: 1. This CDR3 has 15 amino acids. The DNA for the CDR3 is TGTGCCAGCAGCTTAGGACAGGGGAGCACAGATACGCAGTATTTT. It yields the protein CASSLGQGSTDTQYF.

For this clone: Other nucleotide sequences in the sample specify the same CDR3. The V and J genes are TRBV7-2 and TRBJ2-1; TRBD2 agrees at 7 bases. The V gene end was trimmed by 1 base and the J gene end by 1 base; junction bases not matched to a gene: 1. Germline lookup yields CDR1 SGHTA and CDR2 FQGNSA. The CDR3 runs 15 residues. The CDR3 nucleotides are TGTGCCAGCAGCTTAGGGCGGGGGTCCTACAATGAGCAGTTCTTC. Protein: CASSLGRGSYNEQFF.

V gene TRBV5-1 combines with J gene TRBJ2-2; the D is unclear. Germline assignment: CDR1 SGHRS and CDR2 YFSETQ. There are 14 residues in the CDR3. Trimming shortened V by 0 bases and J by 6 bases, and 9 bases separated the two germline ends. The CDR3 nucleotides read TGCGCCAGCAGCTTGGGACAAGGTCCCGGGGAGCTGTTTTTT. This codes for CASSLGQGPGELFF.

The chain is built from TRBV19 and TRBJ2-2, with TRBD2 matching over 9 bases. With 3 bases clipped from V and 2 bases from J, the junction kept 7 bases outside the gene matches. The CDR3 extends over 17 amino acids. Germline V gene lookup returns CDR1 LNHDA and CDR2 SQIVND (reference sequence). CDR3 sequence: CASSIEAAGGNTGELFF. The CDR3 DNA is TGTGCCAGTAGTATTGAGGCAGCGGGGGGAAACACCGGGGAGCTGTTTTTT.

The V call is TRBV6-1, the J call TRBJ2-5; perhaps TRBD1 as D (6 bases). The CDR3 totals 15 residues. V gave up 2 bases and J gave up 1 base, with 11 bases separating them. Per the germline V gene, CDR1 is MNHNS and CDR2 is SASEGT. CDR3 sequence (DNA): TGTGCCAGCAGTGAAAATACACAGGGCCAAGAGACCCAGTACTTC. Amino acids: CASSENTQGQETQYF.

The count of this clone is one. This chain connects TRBV15 to TRBJ1-1, with D possibly matching TRBD1 (5 bases). The V end lost 1 base, the J end lost 0 bases, and 12 bases lay between the germline ends. Looked up from germline, CDR1 is LNHNV and CDR2 is YYDKDF (reference sequence). CDR3 length: 16 amino acids. The CDR3 region is CATSRGGGRVNTEAFF. The DNA of the CDR3 is TGTGCCACCAGCAGAGGGGGGGGGAGGGTGAACACTGAAGCTTTCTTT.

The chain joins TRBV6-1 to TRBJ2-2, with D uncertain. This CDR3 comprises 12 residues. V lost 7 bases to trimming and J lost 6 bases, with 9 bases between them. Germline V gene sequence: CDR1 MNHNS, CDR2 SASEGT. CDR3 loop: CASTKRSGELFF. CDR3 DNA sequence: TGTGCCAGCACCAAACGGTCCGGGGAGCTGTTTTTT.

V usage is TRBV13 and J usage is TRBJ2-1, with TRBD2 matching over 13 bases. V lost 6 bases and J lost 4; bases outside the gene matches: 3. This CDR3 has 15 residues. The germline gives CDR1 PRHDT, CDR2 FYEKMQ (reference sequence). The CDR3 loop is CASRWTSGGYNEQFF. The CDR3, as DNA: TGTGCCAGCAGATGGACTAGCGGGGGTTACAATGAGCAGTTCTTC. The full variable domain, in which reference TRBV13 and TRBJ2-1 provide the parts outside the CDR3, is AAGVIQSPRHLIKEKRETATLKCYPIPRHDTVYWYQQGPGQDPQFLISFYEKMQSDKGSIPDRFSAQQFSDYHSELNMSSLELGDSALYFCASRWTSGGYNEQFFGPGTRLTVL.

This clone has just a few counts. The V call is TRBV7-3, the J call TRBJ2-1; D is perhaps TRBD2 (5 bases). Trimming cost V 4 bases and J 7 bases, with 8 bases left between them. Germline CDR1 reads SGHTA; CDR2 reads FQGTGA. The CDR3 is 12 amino acids. The DNA for the CDR3 is TGTGCCAGCAGCTCGGGGTCTAATGAGCAGTTCTTC. This sequence encodes CASSSGSNEQFF.

This chain joins TRBV7-2 and TRBJ2-5; 10 bases align to TRBD2. The CDR3 has 16 amino acids. Per the germline V gene, CDR1 is SGHTA and CDR2 is FQGNSA. With 2 bases clipped from V and 5 bases from J, the junction kept 8 bases outside the gene matches. As DNA, the CDR3 is TGTGCCAGCAGCTTATCGAAGCGGGGGGGCCGGGAGACCCAGTACTTC. Residues: CASSLSKRGGRETQYF.

The chain is built from TRBV7-6 and TRBJ2-1, with 9 bases that match TRBD2. V lost 2 bases, J lost 7 bases, and 12 bases stayed unmatched. CDR1 is SGHVS, CDR2 FNYEAQ, per germline. CDR3 length: 17 residues. The CDR3 protein is CASSLYPSTSGYNEQFF. The CDR3 DNA sequence: TGTGCCAGCAGCTTATACCCTTCGACTAGCGGCTATAATGAGCAGTTCTTC.

The J gene is TRBJ1-5, the V gene TRBV27, with D unclear. The V end was cut by 3 bases, the J end by 0 bases, with 21 bases between. This CDR3 has 19 residues. From germline, CDR1 is MNHEY and CDR2 SMNVEV (reference sequence). This CDR3 is CASSFRGWESGYSNQPQHF. The CDR3 DNA reads TGTGCCAGCAGTTTCAGAGGGTGGGAGTCTGGTTATAGCAATCAGCCCCAGCATTTT.

This chain links TRBV7-3 with TRBJ2-7; 7 nucleotides align to TRBD1. Germline V lookup: CDR1 SGHTA, CDR2 FQGTGA. This CDR3 contains 15 residues. The V and J ends lost 2 bases and 2 bases, in that order; junction bases with no gene match: 6. CDR3 sequence: CASSLEQGSAYEQYF. The CDR3 DNA reads as TGTGCCAGCAGCTTAGAACAGGGGTCTGCCTACGAGCAGTACTTC.

The chain joins TRBV6-1 to TRBJ2-3, with 9 bases that match TRBD2. The CDR3 sequence is 18 residues long. V lost 4 bases, J lost 5 bases, and 16 bases stayed unmatched. Germline V gene lookup returns CDR1 MNHNS and CDR2 SASEGT. CDR3 protein: CASSVLGGGGGALDTQYF. As DNA, the CDR3 is TGTGCCAGCAGTGTTTTGGGCGGGGGCGGGGGGGCCTTAGATACGCAGTATTTT.

This sequence joins TRBV21-1 and TRBJ1-2. TRBV21-1 is assigned pseudogene status. This CDR3 region has 18 residues. The CDR3 DNA reads TGTGCCAGCAGCAACCTCCCCGGTGGGGGGTCCTTACCTAGTGGCTACACCTTC. Translated, it gives CASSNLPGGGSLPSGYTF.